The 14 T cell receptor beta chains listed next were all sequenced from one sample in a study of T cell responses to AZD1222 COVID-19 vaccine. Sequenced by immunoSEQ multiplex PCR; TCRdb stores in-frame clones only, minus some. The sample carries about 190,000 clones, 80% to 90% recorded once. The sequenced sample was peripheral blood, obtained on day 0 of MenACWY control vaccination. All receptors come from an adult in good health.

This clone was detected once. The chain recombines TRBV5-1 with TRBJ2-7; a weak D match, TRBD1 (7 bases). Germline V gives CDR1 SGHRS, CDR2 YFSETQ. V dropped 7 bases and J dropped 5 bases, with 16 bases sitting between them. The CDR3 is made up of 13 amino acids. For the CDR3, the DNA is TGCGCCAGCGCCGATGGCAGGGGGGACGAGCAGTACTTC. Protein: CASADGRGDEQYF.

CDR3 sequence (DNA): TGTGCCAGCAGCTCAGGGGACGCTAACTATGGCTACACCTTC. The encoded protein is CASSSGDANYGYTF. This rearrangement joins TRBV2 to TRBJ1-2; D perhaps matches TRBD1 (6 bases). Germline CDR1 and CDR2: SNHLY and FYNNEI. The V gene lost 6 bases and the J gene lost 0 bases, with 11 bases spanning the gap. The CDR3 extends over 14 amino acids.

The gene calls are TRBV18 and TRBJ1-2; possible D gene TRBD1, 6 bases. CDR3 length: 15 amino acids. CDR1 KGHSH and CDR2 LQKENI come from the germline V gene. Between the trimmed V and J ends, which lost 2 bases and 3 bases, there was a span of 13 bases. Here the CDR3 DNA reads TGTGCCAGCTCACCAGATAGGGGGGCAGACTATGGCTACACCTTC. Residues: CASSPDRGADYGYTF.

CDR3 DNA: TGCAGCGTCCGAATGGGGGAGAACACTGAAGCTTTCTTT. As protein: CSVRMGENTEAFF. This sequence joins TRBV29-1 and TRBJ1-1, with D possibly TRBD1 on 5 matching bases. Germline V gene data show CDR1 as SQVTM and CDR2 as ANQGSEA. The V end was cut by 6 bases, the J end by 1 base, with 12 bases between. This CDR3 spans 13 amino acids.

The sample holds one count of this clone. The chain is built from TRBV7-8 and TRBJ1-4; tentatively, D is TRBD1 (5 bases). The V end was cut by 1 base, the J end by 3 bases, with 15 bases between. The CDR3 extends over 17 amino acids. Germline V gene lookup returns CDR1 SGHVS and CDR2 FQNEAQ. The CDR3 bases are TGTGCCAGCAGCTTAGGGGCAGGGACCCGAGCTAATGAAAAACTGTTTTTT. Its protein is CASSLGAGTRANEKLFF.

On this clone: Being one base from a much bigger clone, this may be a read error. The rearrangement uses TRBV7-8 and TRBJ2-3, with a possible D match to TRBD2 (5 bases). This CDR3 has 13 amino acids. The V and J ends lost 3 bases and 1 base respectively, with 5 bases between them. Germline V gene sequence: CDR1 SGHVS, CDR2 FQNEAQ. This CDR3 is CASSFGGTDTQYF. For the CDR3, the DNA is TGTGCCAGCAGCTTCGGGGGCACAGATACGCAGTATTTT.

In its sample, this clone was seen once. The chain has TRBV4-2 and TRBJ2-7; TRBD2 agrees at 8 bases. This CDR3 is 13 amino acids long. Germline V gene sequence: CDR1 LGHNA, CDR2 YNFKEQ. V was pared by 5 bases and J by 6 bases, with 6 bases of the junction left unmatched. The CDR3 loop reads CASSKLGGGEQYF. CDR3 DNA: TGTGCCAGCAGCAAGCTCGGGGGGGGCGAGCAGTACTTC.

This chain links TRBV5-4 with TRBJ2-2; 8 nucleotides match TRBD1. V was clipped by 4 bases and J by 7 bases; unmatched bases: 9. This CDR3 has 15 residues. Germline CDR1 and CDR2: SGHNT and YYREEE (reference sequence). In DNA, the CDR3 is TGTGCCAGCAGCCTACGGACAGGGAGTGGCGGGGAGCTGTTTTTT. Translated: CASSLRTGSGGELFF.

V gene TRBV11-2 combines with J gene TRBJ1-5; no definite D call. Trimming removed 5 bases at V and 0 bases at J, with 5 bases between. Germline V gene data show CDR1 as SGHAT and CDR2 as FQNNGV. The CDR3 sequence is 13 residues long. This CDR3 reads CASSVGSNQPQHF. CDR3 DNA sequence: TGTGCCAGCAGCGTAGGTAGCAATCAGCCCCAGCATTTT.

V and J are TRBV11-2 and TRBJ1-4, with D uncertain. CDR1 is SGHAT, CDR2 FQNNGV, per germline. Trimming took off 5 bases at V and 5 bases at J, with 15 bases between the two ends. The CDR3 covers 15 residues. The CDR3 DNA is TGTGCCAGCAGCCGGAATTTTGGGTCCAATGAAAAACTGTTTTTT. It specifies CASSRNFGSNEKLFF. Supplemented by reference TRBV11-2 and TRBJ1-4, the full variable domain reads EAGVAQSPRYKIIEKRQSVAFWCNPISGHATLYWYQQILGQGPKLLIQFQNNGVVDDSQLPKDRFSAERLKGVDSTLKIQPAKLEDSAVYLCASSRNFGSNEKLFFGSGTQLSVL.

The V gene is TRBV5-1, the J gene TRBJ2-1; D might be TRBD1 (6 bases). Trimming took 0 bases from V and 7 from J, leaving 8 bases between them. This CDR3 contains 13 residues. Germline lookup yields CDR1 SGHRS and CDR2 YFSETQ. The CDR3 sequence is CASSLGDINEQFF. CDR3 bases: TGCGCCAGCAGCTTGGGGGACATTAATGAGCAGTTCTTC. The entire variable domain, with the rest obtained from reference TRBV5-1 and TRBJ2-1, is as follows: KAGVTQTPRYLIKTRGQQVTLSCSPISGHRSVSWYQQTPGQGLQFLFEYFSETQRNKGNFPGRFSGRQFSNSRSEMNVSTLELGDSALYLCASSLGDINEQFFGPGTRLTVL.

V gene TRBV19 combines with J gene TRBJ1-2; D is unclear. V gave up 5 bases and J gave up 3 bases, with 13 bases separating them. The CDR3 runs to 14 residues. The germline V gene encodes CDR1 LNHDA and CDR2 SQIVND (reference sequence). The CDR3 coding sequence is TGTGCCAGTAGTCGTCCGGACGCTTACTATGGCTACACCTTC. It specifies CASSRPDAYYGYTF.

The J gene is TRBJ2-5, the V gene TRBV7-2; 8 nucleotides line up with TRBD2. This CDR3 is 16 amino acids long. J was trimmed by 5 bases and V by 0 bases; bases with no gene match: 8. Germline V CDR1 and CDR2: SGHTA, FQGNSA. The CDR3 reads CASSLAQSGGRETQYF. CDR3 DNA: TGTGCCAGCAGCTTAGCTCAGTCGGGGGGGCGGGAGACCCAGTACTTC. The variable domain in full, completed from reference TRBV7-2 and TRBJ2-5, reads GAGVSQSPSNKVTEKGKDVELRCDPISGHTALYWYRQSLGQGLEFLIYFQGNSAPDKSGLPSDRFSAERTGGSVSTLTIQRTQQEDSAVYLCASSLAQSGGRETQYFGPGTRLLVL.

This chain joins TRBV9 and TRBJ2-7; D gene unclear. Between the trimmed V and J ends, which lost 4 bases and 3 bases, there was a span of 14 bases. Germline V lookup: CDR1 SGDLS, CDR2 YYNGEE. The CDR3 totals 14 residues. CDR3 loop: CASSRSDGFYEQYF. As DNA, the CDR3 is TGTGCCAGCAGCCGCTCCGACGGCTTCTACGAGCAGTACTTC.